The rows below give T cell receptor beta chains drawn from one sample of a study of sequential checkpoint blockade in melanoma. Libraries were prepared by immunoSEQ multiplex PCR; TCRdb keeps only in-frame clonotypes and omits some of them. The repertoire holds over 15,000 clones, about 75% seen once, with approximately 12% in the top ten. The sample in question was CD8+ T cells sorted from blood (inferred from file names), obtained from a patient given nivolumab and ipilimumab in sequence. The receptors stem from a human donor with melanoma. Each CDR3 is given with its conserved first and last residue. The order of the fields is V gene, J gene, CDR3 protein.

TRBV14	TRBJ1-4	CASSHTREKLFF
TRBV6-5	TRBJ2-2	CASSYSRLNTGELFF
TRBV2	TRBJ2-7	CASTAGGSYEQYF
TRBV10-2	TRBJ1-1	CATSPLQGVPEAFF
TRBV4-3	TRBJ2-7	CASSHGDKSYEQYF
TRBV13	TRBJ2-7	CASRVGGIGEQYF
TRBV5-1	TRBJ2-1	CASSFLAGASDEQFF
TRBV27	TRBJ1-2	CASRGRGYHYGYTF
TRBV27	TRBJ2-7	CASSLYWLARGEQYF
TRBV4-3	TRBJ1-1	CASSPTWRETEAFF
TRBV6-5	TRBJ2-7	CASSPGRGLTYEQYF
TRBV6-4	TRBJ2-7	CASLRRWDSLYEQYF
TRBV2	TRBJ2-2	CASSYTGTSGGRNTGELFF
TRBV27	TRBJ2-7	CASSFHPGISYEQYF
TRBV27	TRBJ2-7	CASSLSGDRRQQYF
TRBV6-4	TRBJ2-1	CASSERGSNYNEQFF
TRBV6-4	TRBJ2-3	CASSDGTSHTQYF
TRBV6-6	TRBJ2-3	CASSTGGTDTQYF
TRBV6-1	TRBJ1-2	CASSVGEEVFLYYGYTF
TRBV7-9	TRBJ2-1	CASSTDRETVWNEQFF
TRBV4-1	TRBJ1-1	CASSQGGGQGAPEAFF
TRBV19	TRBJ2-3	CASSIQGSTDTQYF
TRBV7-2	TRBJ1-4	CASSSWTGGSEKLFF
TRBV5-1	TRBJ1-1	CASSFSSGGDTEAFF
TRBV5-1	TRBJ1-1	CASSLQGTEAFF
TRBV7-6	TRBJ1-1	CASSPPRRGRRNTEAFF
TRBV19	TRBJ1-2	CASSASGTGYEGYTF
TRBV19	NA	CATSRDSLTYEQYF
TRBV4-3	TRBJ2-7	CASSERRGPYYEQYF
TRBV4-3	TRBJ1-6	CASRTKWQGASNSPLHF
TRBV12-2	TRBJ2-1	CASRPSSAYNEQFF
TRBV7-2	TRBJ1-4	CASSLVTTGSLGKLFF
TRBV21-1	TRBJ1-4	CASRRSGVGNEKLFF
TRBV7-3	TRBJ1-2	CASSQETGSFYGYTF
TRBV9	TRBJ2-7	CASSAGDSPTYEQYF
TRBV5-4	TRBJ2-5	CASSLDRVEETQYF
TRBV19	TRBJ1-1	CASSIDAPGPTEAFF